A single sample gave rise to the 13 T cell receptor beta chains below, sequenced in a study of blood T cell repertoires in COVID-19. Measured with immunoSEQ multiplex PCR; TCRdb has only the in-frame clones, and not every one. The sample holds more than 35,000 clones; 90% to 95% are singletons and the top ten take less than 20%. What was sequenced was peripheral blood. These receptor sequences come from a woman aged 25 to 39 in a cohort sampled during active COVID-19.

This clone was seen only once. For the CDR3, the DNA is TGTGCCAGCAGCTCGGACCGGGATCTTAGGACAGATACGCAGTATTTT. Encoded protein: CASSSDRDLRTDTQYF. The V gene is TRBV4-2, the J gene TRBJ2-3, with D possibly being TRBD2 (5 bases). Germline V lookup: CDR1 LGHNA, CDR2 YNFKEQ. V was pared by 5 bases and J by 3 bases, with 18 bases between. CDR3 length equals 16 residues.

This clone was seen just once. V usage is TRBV7-9 and J usage is TRBJ1-3; 8 bases fit TRBD1. Per germline, CDR1 SEHNR and CDR2 FQNEAQ (reference sequence). The ends lost 5 bases at V and 0 bases at J; junction bases unmatched: 6. This CDR3 is 16 amino acids long. CDR3 residues: CASSMGQVSSGNTIYF. CDR3 nucleotides: TGTGCCAGCAGCATGGGACAGGTATCCTCTGGAAACACCATATATTTT.

This clone is medium-sized within its sample. V usage is TRBV4-3 and J usage is TRBJ2-7; TRBD2 matches 10 bases. The junction had 8 bases not matched to a gene; V was cut back by 4 bases and J by 2 bases. The CDR3 length is 16 residues. Germline assignment: CDR1 LGHNA and CDR2 YSLEER. CDR3 sequence: CASSPGLAGETYEQYF. CDR3 bases: TGCGCCAGCAGCCCTGGGCTAGCGGGAGAGACCTACGAGCAGTACTTC.

This clone was seen only a few times. This chain links TRBV4-1 with TRBJ2-7; tentatively, D is TRBD1 (6 bases). This CDR3 spans 16 amino acids. V lost 1 base and J 6 bases, leaving 19 bases between the germline ends. Germline CDR1 is MGHRA and CDR2 is YSYEKL. The CDR3 sequence: CASSQASGVNTGEQYF. The CDR3 bases are TGCGCCAGCAGCCAAGCGTCAGGGGTTAATACCGGCGAGCAGTACTTC.

The chain combines TRBV5-4 with TRBJ2-5, with 7 bases aligning to TRBD2. CDR3 length: 14 residues. The germline gives CDR1 SGHNT, CDR2 YYREEE (reference sequence). The V segment lost 4 bases and the J segment 5 bases; nucleotides outside the gene matches: 8. CDR3 loop: CASSAYREDETQYF. The CDR3 nucleotides are TGTGCCAGCAGCGCCTACCGGGAGGATGAGACCCAGTACTTC.

Here the CDR3 reads CASSWAGPVQETQYF. The CDR3 nucleotides are TGTGCCAGCAGCTGGGCGGGCCCGGTACAAGAGACCCAGTACTTC. The chain joins TRBV6-2 or TRBV6-3 to TRBJ2-5; TRBD2 is a possible D gene (5 bases). The V gene's germline CDR1 is MNHEY and CDR2 SVGEGT. The CDR3 totals 15 residues. V lost 6 bases to trimming and J lost 2 bases, with 16 bases between them.

This chain uses TRBV11-3 with TRBJ2-1; 9 bases match TRBD2. Unmatched junction bases numbered 6, after V lost 4 bases and J lost 2 bases. This CDR3 is 16 amino acids long. The germline V gene encodes CDR1 SGHNT and CDR2 YENEEA. The DNA for the CDR3 is TGTGCCAGCAGCTCCCGACTAGCGGTCGCCTACAATGAGCAGTTCTTC. Its translation: CASSSRLAVAYNEQFF. Full variable domain (rest looked up from reference TRBV11-3 and TRBJ2-1): EAGVVQSPRYKIIEKKQPVAFWCNPISGHNTLYWYLQNLGQGPELLIRYENEEAVDDSQLPKDRFSAERLKGVDSTLKIQPAELGDSAVYLCASSSRLAVAYNEQFFGPGTRLTVL.

This clone was seen once. The rearrangement joins TRBV18 to TRBJ2-3, with D unclear. The CDR3 length is 15 residues. V was cut by 4 bases and J by 2 bases, with 13 bases left in between. Germline V lookup: CDR1 KGHSH, CDR2 LQKENI. In DNA form, the CDR3 reads TGTGCCAGCTCACGGCTAGTGGCCTCCACAGATACGCAGTATTTT. This translates into CASSRLVASTDTQYF.

The table lists this clone with a count of one. The chain uses TRBV9 and TRBJ1-1; the match to TRBD1 covers 9 bases. Unmatched junction bases numbered 2, after V lost 4 bases and J lost 4 bases. The germline V gene encodes CDR1 SGDLS and CDR2 YYNGEE. CDR3 length: 13 amino acids. The CDR3 DNA sequence: TGTGCCAGCAGCCCGACAGGGGGCACTGAAGCTTTCTTT. Protein sequence: CASSPTGGTEAFF.

The chain combines TRBV28 with TRBJ1-3; 7 nucleotides agree with TRBD1. Per germline, CDR1 MDHEN and CDR2 SYDVKM. CDR3 length: 15 residues. The V gene end was trimmed by 5 bases and the J gene end by 0 bases; junction bases not matched to a gene: 4. CDR3 DNA: TGTGCCAGCAGTCCCCACAGGGGCTCTGGAAACACCATATATTTT. It encodes CASSPHRGSGNTIYF.

This chain connects TRBV11-2 to TRBJ2-3, with a weak D call TRBD1 (5 bases). V was clipped by 4 bases and J by 2 bases, with 13 bases between them. The CDR3 length is 15 residues. CDR1 and CDR2 from the germline V gene are SGHAT and FQNNGV. CDR3 protein: CASSSSGSDTDTQYF. The CDR3 DNA sequence: TGTGCCAGCAGCTCTTCAGGGTCGGACACAGATACGCAGTATTTT. Using reference TRBV11-2 and TRBJ2-3 for the parts outside the CDR3, the full variable domain is EAGVAQSPRYKIIEKRQSVAFWCNPISGHATLYWYQQILGQGPKLLIQFQNNGVVDDSQLPKDRFSAERLKGVDSTLKIQPAKLEDSAVYLCASSSSGSDTDTQYFGPGTRLTVL.

The genes are TRBV24-1 and TRBJ2-6, with D maybe TRBD1 (6 bases). Germline-derived CDR1 and CDR2 are KGHDR and SFDVKD. There are 15 residues in the CDR3. Deletions cut 9 bases from V and 0 bases from J, with 11 bases between. CDR3 in amino acids: CATAGTYSGANVLTF. The CDR3 DNA reads as TGTGCCACCGCCGGGACATACTCTGGGGCCAACGTCCTGACTTTC.

The chain joins TRBV6-6 to TRBJ2-7, with 9 bases matching TRBD1. This CDR3 has 14 amino acids. V lost 10 bases to trimming and J lost 4 bases; unmatched junction nucleotides: 11. Per germline, CDR1 MNHNY and CDR2 SVGAGI (reference sequence). The DNA of the CDR3 is TGTGCCACTACTCCGGGACAGGGTAAATACGAGCAGTACTTC. The encoded protein is CATTPGQGKYEQYF.